This T cell receptor beta chain was found in a study of cytomegalovirus exposure and HLA in healthy donors. Comment on this clone: Its target is unknown.

The PCR used 60 Vbeta and 13 Jbeta primers. The repertoire was sequenced with immunoSEQ multiplex PCR; TCRdb's copy has only in-frame clones and lacks some. The sample includes 210,000 or so clones, around 80% seen only once; the top ten take about 0.47%. The length of the CDR3 is 14 residues. Per the germline V gene, CDR1 is SGHTA and CDR2 is FQGNSA. Trimming removed 5 bases at V and 2 bases at J, with 11 bases between. Study-wide results and caveats: As a later analysis showed, several of the most significant clusters appeared to be linked to common viral pathogens. An Asian-associated ancestry cluster reportedly showed fewer N-insertions than the roughly 670-donor mean in a later analysis.

V is TRBV7-2 and J is TRBJ2-3; no reliable D call. The TCR sequence derives from a boy between 10 and 17 years old in good health and CMV-seronegative. What was sequenced was PBMCs. CDR3 protein: CASSLNYYTDTQYF. In nucleotides, the CDR3 is TGTGCCAGCAGCCTTAACTACTACACAGATACGCAGTATTTT.